This TCR beta chain was captured in a study of technical replicates of blood from several donors. TCRdb keeps only in-frame clones here, not all; method: immunoSEQ multiplex PCR. This sample has more than 95,000 clones, with 95% found just once. Per germline, CDR1 MNHEY and CDR2 SVGAGI. Trimming pared 2 bases from V and 7 bases from J, leaving 11 bases between. The CDR3 covers 14 residues. This sequence originates from a human donor in good health. The sequenced material came from T cells isolated from PBMCs. V gene TRBV6-5 combines with J gene TRBJ1-4, with D tentatively TRBD1 (5 bases). CDR3 sequence: CASSYQVGGEKLFF. For the CDR3, the DNA is TGTGCCAGCAGTTACCAGGTCGGGGGTGAAAAACTGTTTTTT.